The T cell receptor (beta chain) described here comes from a study of blood T cells in healthy people across ages. Study-wide points: Correlation between TCR beta diversity and naive T cell percentage was strong. Roughly linearly, TCR beta diversity per million T cells fell as age increased. What prevented conclusive comparison of naive and antigen-experienced cells was that PBMCs were unsorted.

Next came a second PCR, run for about 7 to 12 cycles, which used a sample-barcoded 5' primer along with a J-beta primer mix. MiXCR, applied by TCRdb to the 5' RACE reads, yields one record per CDR3 protein. The sample yields more than 700,000 distinct CDR3 sequences, 50% to 65% seen once. Notes on this clonotype: No antigen is known for it.

Extraction yielded at least 5 micrograms of total RNA per sample. The CDR3 is 15 amino acids. V lost 0 bases, J lost 4 bases, and 10 bases lay in between. Germline CDR1 reads SGHRS; CDR2 reads YFSETQ. The source of this sequence is a man at least 80 years old in good health. J is TRBJ1-4 and V is TRBV5-1, with unresolved D. The sample was blood. CDR3 residues: CASSLGGNGNEKLFF. The CDR3 nucleotides read TGCGCCAGCAGCTTGGGCGGGAATGGTAATGAAAAACTGTTTTTT.